The clone carrying this TCR beta chain was counted only a few times. Its specificity is not known. The sample belongs to a study of CD8+CD57+ T cells in acquired aplastic anemia. Study-wide context: The mean DNA yield obtained from sorted CD4+ and CD8+ cells came to 3 to 3.5 ug. Points from the study as a whole: Patient and control CD8+ Simpson's diversity was not significantly different. The study identified 25 to 30 CD8+ CDR3 sequences shared by patients and controls.

The ends were cut back, 3 bases at V and 4 bases at J, with 10 bases in the middle. The CDR3 length is 14 residues. Germline V CDR1 and CDR2: KGHDR, SFDVKD. Sequencing was done on patients that had shown CD8+CD57+ cell expansion by flow cytometry. Genomic DNA constituted the template upon which TCR beta VDJ and CDR3 profiling was performed. TCRdb called the reads again in MiXCR, with one record for every CDR3 protein. The data show around 200,000 distinct CDR3 sequences, with nearly 50% seen just once and over 10% held by the top ten. The rearrangement uses TRBV24-1 and TRBJ2-3; no firm D call. This receptor was taken from a human donor with aplastic anemia. Material: sorted CD4+, CD8+, or CD8+CD57+ T cells (not recorded which) from PBMCs. The CDR3 region is CATSDRLLPDTQYF. CDR3 nucleotide sequence: TGTGCCACCAGTGATCGATTGTTGCCAGATACGCAGTATTTT.